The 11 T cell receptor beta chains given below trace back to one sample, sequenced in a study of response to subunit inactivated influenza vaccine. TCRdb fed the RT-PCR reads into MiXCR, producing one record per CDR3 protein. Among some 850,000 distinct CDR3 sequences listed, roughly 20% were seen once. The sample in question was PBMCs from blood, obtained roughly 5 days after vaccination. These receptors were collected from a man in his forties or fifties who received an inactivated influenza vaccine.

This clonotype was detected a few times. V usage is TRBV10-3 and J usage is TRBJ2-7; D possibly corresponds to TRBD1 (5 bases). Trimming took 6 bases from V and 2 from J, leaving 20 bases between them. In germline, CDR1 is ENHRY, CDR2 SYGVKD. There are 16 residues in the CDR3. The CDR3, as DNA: TGTGCCATCAGGATGTCTAGGGGCACCTATACCTACGAGCAGTACTTC. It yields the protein CAIRMSRGTYTYEQYF.

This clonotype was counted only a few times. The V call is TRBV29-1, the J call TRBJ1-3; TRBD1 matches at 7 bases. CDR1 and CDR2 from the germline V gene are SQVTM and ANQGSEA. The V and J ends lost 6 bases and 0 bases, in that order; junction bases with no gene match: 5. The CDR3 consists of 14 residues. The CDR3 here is CSVEGQISGNTIYF. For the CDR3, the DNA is TGCAGCGTGGAGGGACAGATCTCTGGAAACACCATATATTTT.

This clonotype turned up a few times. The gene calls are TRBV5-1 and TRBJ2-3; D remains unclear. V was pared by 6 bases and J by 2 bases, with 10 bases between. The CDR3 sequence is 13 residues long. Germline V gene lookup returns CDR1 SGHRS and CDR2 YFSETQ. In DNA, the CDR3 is TGCGCCAGCACCACAAGCCTCACAGATACGCAGTATTTT. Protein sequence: CASTTSLTDTQYF.

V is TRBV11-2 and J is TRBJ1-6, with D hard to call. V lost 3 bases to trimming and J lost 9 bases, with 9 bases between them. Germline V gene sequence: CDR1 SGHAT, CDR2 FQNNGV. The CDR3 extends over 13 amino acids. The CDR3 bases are TGTGCCAGCAGCTTTTCTGAAGCTTCACCCCTCCACTTT. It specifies CASSFSEASPLHF.

CDR3 DNA: TGTGCCAGCCGGGCGAATTCGCTAGCGGACACAGATACGCAGTATTTT. This gives the protein CASRANSLADTDTQYF. V and J are TRBV6-1 and TRBJ2-3, with TRBD2 identical over 7 bases. The trim removed 8 bases at V and 2 bases at J, leaving 13 bases unmatched. Germline V gene lookup returns CDR1 MNHNS and CDR2 SASEGT. The CDR3 has 16 residues.

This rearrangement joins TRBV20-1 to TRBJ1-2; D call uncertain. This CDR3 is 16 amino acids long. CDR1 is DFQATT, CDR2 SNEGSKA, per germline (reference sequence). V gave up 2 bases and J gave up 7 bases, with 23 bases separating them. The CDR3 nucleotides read TGCAGTGCTAGACCAGGTTTAGGCCTCGCCACGGGTGGCTACACCTTC. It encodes CSARPGLGLATGGYTF.

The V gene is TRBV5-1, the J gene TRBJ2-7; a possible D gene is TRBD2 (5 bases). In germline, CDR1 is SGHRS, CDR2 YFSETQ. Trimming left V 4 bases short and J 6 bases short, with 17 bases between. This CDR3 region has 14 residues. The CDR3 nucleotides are TGCGCCAGCAGCGCCTCGGGGAATCCTTTCGAGCAGTACTTC. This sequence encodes CASSASGNPFEQYF. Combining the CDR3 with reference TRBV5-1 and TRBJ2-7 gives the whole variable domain KAGVTQTPRYLIKTRGQQVTLSCSPISGHRSVSWYQQTPGQGLQFLFEYFSETQRNKGNFPGRFSGRQFSNSRSEMNVSTLELGDSALYLCASSASGNPFEQYFGPGTRLTVT.

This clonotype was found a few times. The DNA of the CDR3 is TGTGCCAGCAGCCCATATAGCGGCAATGAGCAGTTCTTC. Translated: CASSPYSGNEQFF. The chain is built from TRBV7-2 and TRBJ2-1; D is possibly TRBD2 (6 bases). The V and J ends lost 5 bases and 6 bases respectively, with 11 bases between them. The CDR3 extends over 13 amino acids. Germline-derived CDR1 and CDR2 are SGHTA and FQGNSA.

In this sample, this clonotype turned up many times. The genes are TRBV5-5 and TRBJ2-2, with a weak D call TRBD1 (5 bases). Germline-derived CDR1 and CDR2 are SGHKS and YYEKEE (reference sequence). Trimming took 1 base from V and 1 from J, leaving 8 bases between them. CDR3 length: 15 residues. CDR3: CASSLLGQNTGELFF. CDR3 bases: TGTGCCAGCAGCTTGTTGGGGCAGAACACCGGGGAGCTGTTTTTT.

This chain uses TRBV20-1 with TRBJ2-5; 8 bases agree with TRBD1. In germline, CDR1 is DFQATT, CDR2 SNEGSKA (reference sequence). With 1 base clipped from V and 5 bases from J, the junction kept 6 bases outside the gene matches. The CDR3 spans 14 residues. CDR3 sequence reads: CSARGDRTQETQYF. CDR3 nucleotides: TGCAGTGCTAGAGGGGACAGGACGCAGGAGACCCAGTACTTC.

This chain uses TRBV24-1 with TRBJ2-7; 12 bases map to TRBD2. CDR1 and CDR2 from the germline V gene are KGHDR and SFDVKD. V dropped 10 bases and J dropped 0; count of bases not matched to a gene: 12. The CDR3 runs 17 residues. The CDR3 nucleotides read TGTGCCACTAGCCCCGGGACTAGCGGGTTCTACTCCTACGAGCAGTACTTC. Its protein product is CATSPGTSGFYSYEQYF.